One sample yielded the 17 T cell receptor beta chains listed below, sequenced in a study of cytomegalovirus exposure and HLA in healthy donors. TCRdb's table, derived via immunoSEQ multiplex PCR, lists solely in-frame clones and lacks some. In the table there are under 250,000 clones, 87% of which are singletons. The specimen sequenced was PBMCs. These receptors were taken from a man aged 18-30 years in good health and CMV-seropositive.

This clone occurred a few times. This rearrangement joins TRBV18 to TRBJ1-2, with TRBD1 matching 7 bases. There are 15 residues in the CDR3. Germline V gives CDR1 KGHSH, CDR2 LQKENI. Trimming cost V 4 bases and J 2 bases; bases outside gene matches: 7. CDR3 DNA sequence: TGTGCCAGCTCACTCGGACAGGACAACAACTATGGCTACACCTTC. Translated, it gives CASSLGQDNNYGYTF.

This chain links TRBV18 with TRBJ2-1; D perhaps matches TRBD2 (5 bases). This CDR3 contains 13 residues. Germline V lookup: CDR1 KGHSH, CDR2 LQKENI. V lost 2 bases, J lost 5 bases, and 7 bases lay in between. CDR3 residues: CASSPGLNNEQFF. For the CDR3, the DNA is TGTGCCAGCTCACCAGGACTTAACAATGAGCAGTTCTTC.

This rearrangement joins TRBV5-1 to TRBJ2-3; D possibly corresponds to TRBD1 (6 bases). Between the trimmed V and J ends, which lost 3 bases and 1 base, there was a span of 18 bases. The CDR3 covers 17 residues. Germline CDR1 is SGHRS and CDR2 is YFSETQ. The CDR3 sequence: CASSSLQGFGRTDTQYF. The CDR3 nucleotides are TGCGCCAGCAGCTCCCTCCAGGGGTTTGGACGCACAGATACGCAGTATTTT.

The genes are TRBV7-2 and TRBJ1-5, with unresolved D. V gave up 2 bases and J gave up 3 bases, with 5 bases separating them. The CDR3 is 13 amino acids. CDR1 SGHTA and CDR2 FQGNSA come from the germline V gene. CDR3 DNA sequence: TGTGCCAGCAGCTTACCCCACAATCAGCCCCAGCATTTT. Protein: CASSLPHNQPQHF.

The chain carries TRBV5-5 and TRBJ2-5; D gene uncertain. The germline CDR1 and CDR2 sequences are SGHKS and YYEKEE (reference sequence). This CDR3 comprises 13 residues. Trimming pared 4 bases from V and 3 bases from J, leaving 10 bases between. For the CDR3, the DNA is TGTGCCAGCAGCGGGCTAGTCAAAGAGACCCAGTACTTC. Residues: CASSGLVKETQYF.

The rearrangement joins TRBV6-6 to TRBJ1-2; tentative D call: TRBD1 (5 bases). The ends were cut back, 0 bases at V and 4 bases at J, with 15 bases in the middle. This CDR3 is 16 amino acids long. Germline values: CDR1 MNHNY, CDR2 SVGAGI (reference sequence). CDR3 region: CASSYSDRSRVYGYTF. CDR3 sequence (DNA): TGTGCCAGCAGTTACTCCGACAGATCCCGGGTCTATGGCTACACCTTC.

The chain is built from TRBV4-1 and TRBJ2-1; the match to TRBD2 covers 9 bases. After removal of 6 bases from V and 2 bases from J, the junction contained 14 bases not matched to a gene. The CDR3 loop spans 18 amino acids. Germline CDR1 is MGHRA and CDR2 is YSYEKL. The CDR3 is CASSPSGLAGATYNEQFF. The CDR3 nucleotides read TGCGCCAGCAGTCCCAGTGGGTTAGCGGGAGCCACCTACAATGAGCAGTTCTTC.

The rearrangement joins TRBV5-1 to TRBJ2-1, with 15 bases fitting TRBD2. The germline V gene encodes CDR1 SGHRS and CDR2 YFSETQ. CDR3 size: 15 residues. With V trimmed by 3 bases and J by 9 bases, 4 bases remained unmatched. Written as DNA, the CDR3 is TGCGCCAGCAGCTCCGGACTAGCGGGAGGGGTTGAGCAGTTCTTC. Translated, it gives CASSSGLAGGVEQFF.

The genes are TRBV2 and TRBJ1-1, with 7 bases fitting TRBD1. This CDR3 is 12 amino acids long. The germline V gene encodes CDR1 SNHLY and CDR2 FYNNEI. J gave up 2 bases and V 9 bases, and 3 bases lay outside the gene matches. The CDR3 sequence is CARRQGNTEAFF. Written as DNA, the CDR3 is TGTGCCAGGAGACAGGGAAACACTGAAGCTTTCTTT.

The gene calls are TRBV11-2 and TRBJ2-7; the D call may be TRBD1 or TRBD2 (5 bases each). Trimming left V 5 bases short and J 4 bases short, with 18 bases between. This CDR3 contains 15 residues. CDR1 and CDR2 from the germline V gene are SGHAT and FQNNGV. As DNA, the CDR3 is TGTGCCAGCAGCCCATTCAGAGGGGAATTATACGAGCAGTACTTC. Its protein product is CASSPFRGELYEQYF.

This rearrangement joins TRBV30 to TRBJ1-5, with unresolved D. This CDR3 is built from 13 residues. Germline CDR1 reads GTSNPN; CDR2 reads SVGIG (reference sequence). V was trimmed by 3 bases and J by 4 bases, leaving 10 bases between them. CDR3 amino acids: CAWSPSGNQPQHF. The CDR3 DNA follows: TGTGCCTGGAGCCCTTCGGGGAATCAGCCCCAGCATTTT.

The chain joins TRBV6-1 to TRBJ1-3, with a tentative D call TRBD1 (5 bases). This CDR3 region has 20 residues. Germline values: CDR1 MNHNS, CDR2 SASEGT. V lost 2 bases and J lost 1, with 24 bases in between. CDR3 in amino acids: CASSEPSDTHSWRSGNTIYF. The CDR3 DNA follows: TGTGCCAGCAGTGAACCTTCGGACACACATTCGTGGAGGTCTGGAAACACCATATATTTT.

The chain joins TRBV2 to TRBJ2-3, with 8 bases aligning to TRBD1. V was clipped by 10 bases and J by 5 bases; unmatched bases: 20. CDR3 size: 17 residues. The germline gives CDR1 SNHLY, CDR2 FYNNEI. Here the CDR3 reads CAIPPAGQGLRGDTQYF. The CDR3 DNA reads as TGTGCCATCCCGCCCGCTGGACAGGGTCTTCGAGGAGATACGCAGTATTTT.

J is TRBJ2-5 and V is TRBV7-8; no clear D. Germline V CDR1 and CDR2: SGHVS, FQNEAQ. CDR3 length: 12 residues. The V end lost 5 bases, the J end lost 5 bases, and 9 bases lay between the germline ends. The CDR3 nucleotides are TGTGCCAGCAGCCAACGAGTGGAGACCCAGTACTTC. Amino acid sequence: CASSQRVETQYF. The full variable domain, its missing parts supplied by reference TRBV7-8 and TRBJ2-5, is GAGVSQSPRYKVAKRGQDVALRCDPISGHVSLFWYQQALGQGPEFLTYFQNEAQLDKSGLPSDRFFAERPEGSVSTLKIQRTQQEDSAVYLCASSQRVETQYFGPGTRLLVL.

The V call is TRBV28, the J call TRBJ1-5; weak D call: TRBD1 (6 bases). The CDR3 is made up of 14 amino acids. CDR1 and CDR2 (germline): MDHEN, SYDVKM. V shed 3 bases and J shed 5 bases, with 11 bases lying between them. CDR3 bases: TGTGCCAGCAGTTTTCTGGGGGCGGATCAGCCCCAGCATTTT. This codes for CASSFLGADQPQHF. Full variable domain (missing parts from reference TRBV28 and TRBJ1-5): DVKVTQSSRYLVKRTGEKVFLECVQDMDHENMFWYRQDPGLGLRLIYFSYDVKMKEKGDIPEGYSVSREKKERFSLILESASTNQTSMYLCASSFLGADQPQHFGDGTRLSIL.

The rearrangement joins TRBV4-1 to TRBJ2-7, with 9 bases that match TRBD1. With V trimmed by 3 bases and J by 3 bases, 6 bases remained unmatched. The germline CDR1 and CDR2 sequences are MGHRA and YSYEKL. CDR3 size: 15 residues. CDR3 protein: CASSQTNRGLYEQYF. The CDR3 DNA reads as TGCGCCAGCAGCCAGACTAACAGGGGGCTCTACGAGCAGTACTTC.

V is TRBV6-5 and J is TRBJ2-1; a weak D match, TRBD1 (5 bases). CDR3 length equals 14 residues. Per germline, CDR1 MNHEY and CDR2 SVGAGI. V dropped 4 bases and J dropped 1 base, with 8 bases sitting between them. The CDR3 spells CASSSRVSYNEQFF. The CDR3 coding sequence is TGTGCCAGCAGTTCCAGGGTATCCTACAATGAGCAGTTCTTC.